This T cell receptor beta chain was captured in a study of T cells after yellow fever vaccination. Study background: Researchers used SMART-Seq v4 Ultra Low Input to prepare fractions that had low cell numbers.

Study-wide results and limits: The booster saw the reappearance of most primary-vaccination clones (about 95% CD4, 88% CD8). Only a small proportion of the clonotypes turned up in both the CD4 and the CD8 compartments, likely arising from convergent recombination.

Germline lookup yields CDR1 SGHRS and CDR2 YFSETQ. V dropped 2 bases and J dropped 6 bases, with 16 bases sitting between them. The CDR3 is made up of 15 amino acids. Using its own MiXCR run on the 5' RACE reads, TCRdb lists one record per CDR3 protein. Counted here are 320,000 or so distinct CDR3 sequences, around 8.1% occurring once; the ten biggest clones make up 15% to 20%. This clonotype was counted only a few times. Its antigen is unidentified. Here the sequenced sample was PBMCs, taken around 45 days after the first yellow fever vaccination. V is TRBV5-1 and J is TRBJ2-3; perhaps TRBD2 as D (6 bases). The clonotype comes from a man between 18 and 35 years old who received the YFV17D yellow fever vaccine. For the CDR3, the DNA is TGCGCCAGCAGCTTTCCAGGGAGGACTCGGGATACGCAGTATTTT. Its protein product is CASSFPGRTRDTQYF.